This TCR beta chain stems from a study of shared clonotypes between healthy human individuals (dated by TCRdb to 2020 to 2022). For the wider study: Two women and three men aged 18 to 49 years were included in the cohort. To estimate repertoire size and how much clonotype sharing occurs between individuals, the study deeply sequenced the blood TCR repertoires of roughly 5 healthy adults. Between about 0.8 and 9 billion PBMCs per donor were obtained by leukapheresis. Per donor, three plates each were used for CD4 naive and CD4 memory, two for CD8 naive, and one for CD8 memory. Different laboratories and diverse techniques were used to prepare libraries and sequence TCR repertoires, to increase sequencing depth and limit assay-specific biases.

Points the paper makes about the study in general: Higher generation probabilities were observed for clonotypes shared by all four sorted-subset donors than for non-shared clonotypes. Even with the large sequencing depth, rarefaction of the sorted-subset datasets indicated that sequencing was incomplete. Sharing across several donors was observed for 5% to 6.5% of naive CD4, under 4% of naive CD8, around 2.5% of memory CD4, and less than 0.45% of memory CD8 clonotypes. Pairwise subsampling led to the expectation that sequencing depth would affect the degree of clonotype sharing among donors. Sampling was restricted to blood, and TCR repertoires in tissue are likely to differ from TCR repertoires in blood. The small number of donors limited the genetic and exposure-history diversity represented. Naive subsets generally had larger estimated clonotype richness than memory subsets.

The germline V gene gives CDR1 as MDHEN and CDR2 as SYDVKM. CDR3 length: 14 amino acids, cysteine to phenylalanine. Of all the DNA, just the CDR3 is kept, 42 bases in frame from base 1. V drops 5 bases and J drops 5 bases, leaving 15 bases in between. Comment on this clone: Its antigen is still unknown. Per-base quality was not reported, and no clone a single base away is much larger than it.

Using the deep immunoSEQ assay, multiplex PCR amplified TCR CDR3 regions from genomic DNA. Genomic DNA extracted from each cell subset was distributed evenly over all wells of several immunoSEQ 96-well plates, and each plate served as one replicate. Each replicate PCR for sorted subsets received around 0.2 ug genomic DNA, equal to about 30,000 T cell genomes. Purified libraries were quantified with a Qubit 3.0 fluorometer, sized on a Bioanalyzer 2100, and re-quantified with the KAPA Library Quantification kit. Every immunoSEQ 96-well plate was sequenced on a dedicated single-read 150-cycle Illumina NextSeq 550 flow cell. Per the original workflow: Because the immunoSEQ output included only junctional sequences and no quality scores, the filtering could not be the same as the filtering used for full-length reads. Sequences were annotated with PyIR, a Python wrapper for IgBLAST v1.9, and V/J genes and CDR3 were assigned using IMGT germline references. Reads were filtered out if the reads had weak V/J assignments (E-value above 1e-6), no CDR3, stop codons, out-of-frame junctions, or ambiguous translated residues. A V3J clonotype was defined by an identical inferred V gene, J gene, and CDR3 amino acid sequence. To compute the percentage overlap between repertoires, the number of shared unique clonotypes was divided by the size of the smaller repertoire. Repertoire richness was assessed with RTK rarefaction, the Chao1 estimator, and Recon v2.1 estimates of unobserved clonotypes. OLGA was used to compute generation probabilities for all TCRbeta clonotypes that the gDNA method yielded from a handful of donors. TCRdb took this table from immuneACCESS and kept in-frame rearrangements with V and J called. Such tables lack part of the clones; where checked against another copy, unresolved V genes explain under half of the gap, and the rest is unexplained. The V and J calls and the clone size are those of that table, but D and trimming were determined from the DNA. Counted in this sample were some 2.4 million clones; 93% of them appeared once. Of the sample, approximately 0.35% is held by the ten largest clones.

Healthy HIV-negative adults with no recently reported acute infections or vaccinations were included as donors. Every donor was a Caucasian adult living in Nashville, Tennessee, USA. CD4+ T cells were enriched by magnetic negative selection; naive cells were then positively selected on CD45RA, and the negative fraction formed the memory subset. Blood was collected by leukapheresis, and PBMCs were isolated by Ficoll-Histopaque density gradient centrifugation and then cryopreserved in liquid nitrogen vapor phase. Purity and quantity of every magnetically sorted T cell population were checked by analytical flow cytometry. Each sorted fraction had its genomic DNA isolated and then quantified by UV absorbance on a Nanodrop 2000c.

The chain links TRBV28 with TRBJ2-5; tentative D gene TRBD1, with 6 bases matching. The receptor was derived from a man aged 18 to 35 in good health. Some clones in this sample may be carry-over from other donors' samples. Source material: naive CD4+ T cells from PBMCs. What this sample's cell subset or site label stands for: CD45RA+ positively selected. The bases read TGTGCCAGCAGTCACAGGGTATTGGAGGAGACCCAGTACTTC. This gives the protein CASSHRVLEETQYF.